This T cell receptor (beta chain) stems from a study of tumor-infiltrating lymphocytes in localized non-small cell lung cancer (dated by TCRdb to 2020 to 2022). With respect to the entire study: Several histologies were represented in the cohort, which also included both smokers and never-smokers as well as patients whose samples were collected after neoadjuvant chemotherapy. Resected tumor tissue and uninvolved lung tissue described as non-adjacent to the tumor were contributed by each patient, with both tissues obtained from the same patient. TCR sequencing was one of several integrated assays, alongside flow cytometry, multiplex immunofluorescence, RNA-seq, exome sequencing and proteomics, applied to the same patients. In total, the ICON cohort consisted of over a hundred surgical patients with localized non-small cell lung cancer who had their tumors resected. A total of 55 patients were part of the paired comparison of immunoSEQ T-cell fraction between tumor and uninvolved lung.

The T-cell fraction in tumor and uninvolved lung tissue was obtained from TCR sequencing using the immunoSEQ assay. In the paper's pipeline: For survival analysis, patients were split into high (upper tertile) and low (lower two tertiles) T-cell fraction groups and compared by log-rank test. A signed-rank test was used to check for differences in T-cell fraction between paired tumor and uninvolved lung. Not all clones reach the TCRdb copy of this immuneACCESS table, which keeps in-frame sequences only. Checked studies attribute under half of the gap to unresolved V genes and leave the rest unexplained. V, J and clone size are taken as reported in that table, and D and trimming were inferred from the DNA itself. In this sample the table shows under 7,500 clones, more than 60% of which occur a single time. Over 9% of the sample is held by the ten biggest clonotypes. With respect to this clone: The clone's antigen remains unknown. Base qualities are not provided; no much larger clone lies one nucleotide away.

Broad study findings and their caveats: Assay coverage varied across patients depending on available tissue quantity, so only a subset of the cohort had TCR sequencing. In line with immunofluorescence CD3 counts, TCRbeta sequencing supported higher T cell infiltration in tumors compared with uninvolved lung tissue. Tumor T-cell fraction from TCR sequencing was not associated with recurrence-free survival (p = 0.61). Because different assays used different pieces of the same tissue, technical variation could not be distinguished from intratumor heterogeneity. TCR-derived T-cell fraction did not differ between the flow cytometry-defined immunotypes IM1 (good prognosis) and IM2 (poor prognosis).

ICON enrollment began in early 2016, and the last patient was enrolled in the second half of 2018. Fresh tumor and matched uninvolved tissue for in-depth immune analyses, including TCR sequencing, were collected from a subcohort of under 85 patients. No cell sorting was done, and TCR sequencing was instead run on DNA isolated from bulk tissue. The trim is 3 bases for V and 3 bases for J, with a gap of 12 bases between the germline ends. Sequences ENHRY (CDR1) and SYGVKD (CDR2) are obtained from the germline V gene. Taken from cysteine to phenylalanine, the CDR3 has 15 residues. Only the CDR3 portion is preserved as DNA: 45 bases, with reading frame beginning at the first base.

The sample comprised lung tumor tissue. The sequence is built from TRBV10-3 and TRBJ1-3; a tentative D match to TRBD1 spans 5 bases. The sequence derives from a human donor with non-small cell lung cancer. The CDR3 is CAISEDRGRGNTIYF. The sequenced DNA: TGTGCCATCAGTGAAGACCGGGGCCGTGGAAACACCATATATTTT.